The 4 T cell receptor beta chains below all came from one sample that was sequenced in a study of T cell responses to AZD1222 COVID-19 vaccine. Profiled with immunoSEQ multiplex PCR; TCRdb holds only in-frame clones, not every one. The table lists 150,000 to 180,000 clones, 90% of them singletons. Sample: peripheral blood, taken on day 0 of AZD1222 vaccination. These receptors all stem from an adult in good health.

The chain couples TRBV9 to TRBJ2-1; 13 bases align to TRBD2. Germline CDR1 SGDLS, CDR2 YYNGEE. The CDR3 runs 15 residues. V lost 3 bases to trimming and J lost 5 bases; unmatched junction nucleotides: 2. This chain's CDR3 is CASSDGLAGDNEQFF. The CDR3 DNA is TGTGCCAGCAGCGACGGACTAGCGGGGGACAATGAGCAGTTCTTC. Together with reference TRBV9 and TRBJ2-1, the CDR3 gives the full variable domain: DSGVTQTPKHLITATGQRVTLRCSPRSGDLSVYWYQQSLDQGLQFLIQYYNGEERAKGNILERFSAQQFPDLHSELNLSSLELGDSALYFCASSDGLAGDNEQFFGPGTRLTVL.

The V and J genes are TRBV11-2 and TRBJ2-1; D perhaps matches TRBD1 (7 bases). The CDR3 consists of 16 residues. Trimming removed 0 bases from V and 7 bases from J, with 16 bases in between. CDR1 is SGHAT, CDR2 FQNNGV, per germline. CDR3 DNA sequence: TGTGCCAGCAGCTTAGACCTAGGGGGCGCGGGAAATGAGCAGTTCTTC. Translation gives CASSLDLGGAGNEQFF.

The CDR3 sequence is CAWRETSGSRTGELFF. CDR3 coding DNA: TGTGCCTGGAGGGAGACTAGCGGGTCCCGGACCGGGGAGCTGTTTTTT. The genes are TRBV30 and TRBJ2-2, with 10 bases identical to TRBD2. The CDR3 has 16 amino acids. V shed 3 bases and J 5 bases; nucleotides not matched to a gene: 9. Germline V gene sequence: CDR1 GTSNPN, CDR2 SVGIG (reference sequence).

This clone came up once. This rearrangement joins TRBV7-3 to TRBJ2-7; 9 nucleotides agree with TRBD2. J was trimmed by 4 bases and V by 0 bases; bases with no gene match: 4. The germline gives CDR1 SGHTA, CDR2 FQGTGA. The CDR3 is 15 residues long. CDR3 sequence reads: CASSLTSGSSYEQYF. The CDR3 DNA is TGTGCCAGCAGCTTAACTAGCGGGAGTTCTTACGAGCAGTACTTC.